This TCR beta chain was retrieved from a study of regulatory T cells in long-lasting Graves disease. To make TCR beta libraries, researchers used iRepertoire HTBI primers and Arm-PCR of CDR3 regions. TCRdb re-called the multiplex PCR reads with MiXCR, one entry per CDR3 protein. This table has almost 350,000 distinct CDR3 sequences, around 20% appearing once. This clonotype was counted ten times or more. Its antigen is undetermined. Trimming shortened V by 6 bases and J by 4 bases, and 19 bases separated the two germline ends. Germline V gene sequence: CDR1 SEHNR, CDR2 FQNEAQ (reference sequence). This CDR3 has 15 residues. Time point described: persistent/refractory GD, antithyroid drugs over 5 years with positive TRAb. RNA from PBMCs was the source of the TCR library. Diagnosing Graves' disease relied on the American Thyroid Association guidelines. Whole-study findings and limits: Relative to new patients (approximately 1,000), persistent patients exhibited greater sharing of public clonotypes (around 3,000). There was favoring of TRBV28, TRBJ1-2 and TRBJ2-5 in persistent disease.

The TCR sequence derives from a female donor with Graves disease. Source: peripheral blood mononuclear cells (PBMCs), taken when the disease was refractory, from a patient treated with antithyroid drugs. V and J are TRBV7-9 and TRBJ2-7, with D perhaps matching TRBD2 (5 bases). The CDR3 region is CASSRGSGRRYEQYF. In DNA, the CDR3 is TGTGCCAGCAGTCGGGGTTCGGGCAGGAGATACGAGCAGTACTTC.